This entry is about one T cell receptor (beta chain). This sample was taken from a study of CD8 T cells in Susac syndrome. CDR1 and CDR2 (germline): MNHEY, SVGEGT. The CDR3 covers 13 residues. V shed 6 bases and J shed 4 bases, with 10 bases lying between them. Reverse transcription of roughly 0.45 to 1 ug RNA was carried out with random hexamers. With immunoSEQ multiplex PCR, TCR beta CDR3 was amplified across 54 Vbeta and 13 Jbeta. TCRdb analysed the immunoSEQ multiplex PCR reads with MiXCR anew, one entry per CDR3 protein. Of 70,000 to 75,000 distinct CDR3 sequences listed, 93% are singletons. The chain joins TRBV6-2 or TRBV6-3 to TRBJ1-5; D uncertain. The sequence came from a human donor with Susac syndrome. The sequenced material came from CD4+ T cells from PBMCs. CDR3 bases: TGTGCCAGCAGGCTCGCAGGAAATCAGCCCCAGCATTTT. Translated, it gives CASRLAGNQPQHF.